The clone carrying this T cell receptor (beta chain) was observed at least ten times. CDR1 and CDR2 (germline): KGHDR, SFDVKD. This CDR3 region has 18 residues. V lost 1 base and J lost 3; bases outside the gene matches: 5. The data originate from a study of Graves' ophthalmopathy and Graves' hyperthyroidism. TCR beta CDR3 regions were amplified from RNA transcripts. The workflow started with a first-round RT-PCR run with HTBI primers and then moved on to a second-round multiplex PCR. TCRdb reprocessed the multiplex PCR reads via MiXCR and lists one record per CDR3 protein. The sample lists some 150,000 distinct CDR3 sequences, about two fifths occurring once. The evidence that diagnosis relied on was clinical symptoms, serum thyroxine, TRAb, thyroid ultrasound and orbital computed tomography.

V usage is TRBV24-1 and J usage is TRBJ2-2, with 12 bases fitting TRBD2. The material sequenced was peripheral blood. This clonotype originated in a man in his thirties or forties with Graves' ophthalmopathy. The CDR3 DNA sequence: TGTGCCACCAGTGATTTTGGGGGGACTAGCGGGTACACCGGGGAGCTGTTTTTT. Translation gives CATSDFGGTSGYTGELFF.